Listed below are T cell receptor beta chains from one sample, sequenced in a study of technical replicates of blood from a few donors. The method was immunoSEQ multiplex PCR; TCRdb's version includes in-frame clones alone and lacks a portion of them. The table lists around 76,000 clones, 90% to 95% of them singletons, with 0.2% to 0.25% in the top ten. Sample: T cells isolated from PBMCs. Receptors were obtained from a human donor in good health. The CDR3 runs from the conserved cysteine through the conserved F or W. D genes are given only for firm matches. A row's size may be missing; if present it is once, few, many or a size class.

D	size	length	V	J	DNA	CDR3
TRBD1	.	14	TRBV9	TRBJ1-5	TGTGCCAGCAGCGTGCAGGGGGAAGGTCAGCCCCAGCATTTT	CASSVQGEGQPQHF
.	.	15	TRBV5-6	TRBJ1-1	TGTGCCAGCAGCACCTTACAGGGATGGGACACTGAAGCTTTCTTT	CASSTLQGWDTEAFF
TRBD1	once	17	TRBV27	TRBJ1-2	TGTGCCAGCAGTAGAACAACCAAATACAGGGGTCGCTATGGCTACACCTTC	CASSRTTKYRGRYGYTF
.	once	15	TRBV7-2	TRBJ1-5	TGTGCCAGCAGCACATCGACGGACAACAATCAGCCCCAGCATTTT	CASSTSTDNNQPQHF
.	.	14	TRBV5-1	TRBJ1-4	TGCGCCAGCAGCTTGAACGCGGATAATGAAAAACTGTTTTTT	CASSLNADNEKLFF
TRBD1	.	12	TRBV6-4	TRBJ2-1	TGTGCCAGAGACAGGGGGCAAGGTGAGCAGTTCTTC	CARDRGQGEQFF
.	.	15	TRBV6-5	TRBJ2-7	TGTGCCAGCAGTTTCCAGACACTGAGCTCCTACGAGCAGTACTTC	CASSFQTLSSYEQYF
.	.	12	TRBV7-7	TRBJ2-3	TGTGCCAGCAGTTCCGGGACAGATACGCAGTATTTT	CASSSGTDTQYF
TRBD2	.	15	TRBV5-4	TRBJ2-2	TGTGCCAGCAGCTCCAGCGGGGTTAACACCGGGGAGCTGTTTTTT	CASSSSGVNTGELFF
.	.	14	TRBV10-3	TRBJ2-7	TGTGCCATCAGTGAGTCGGGAGCTACCTACGAGCAGTACTTC	CAISESGATYEQYF
.	.	12	TRBV4-1	TRBJ2-7	TGCGCCAGCAGCCCTGGTTCGAGCGAGCAGTACTTC	CASSPGSSEQYF
.	.	11	TRBV27	TRBJ2-7	TGTGCCAGCGGGGCAGTATACGAGCAGTACTTC	CASGAVYEQYF
.	.	13	TRBV29-1	TRBJ1-5	TGCAGCGTTGTATCAGGGGTCAATCAGCCCCAGCATTTT	CSVVSGVNQPQHF
TRBD2	.	18	TRBV4-1	TRBJ2-1	TGCGCCAGCAGCCAAGAACCCATACTAGCGGGAGCCCACAATGAGCAGTTCTTC	CASSQEPILAGAHNEQFF
.	.	14	TRBV5-1	TRBJ1-1	TGCGCCAGCAGCTTGGGGGAGGATAACACTGAAGCTTTCTTT	CASSLGEDNTEAFF
TRBD1	.	15	TRBV7-9	TRBJ2-1	TGTGCCAGCAGCCCACGGGACAGTACTCGCAATGAGCAGTTCTTC	CASSPRDSTRNEQFF
TRBD2	.	17	TRBV7-6	TRBJ2-1	TGTGCCAGCAGCACGCGGGGGGGGACAGAGACCTACAATGAGCAGTTCTTC	CASSTRGGTETYNEQFF
.	.	17	TRBV13	TRBJ2-2	TGTGCCAGCAGCTTAGGGTCGACTAGAATTAACACCGGGGAGCTGTTTTTT	CASSLGSTRINTGELFF
TRBD1	once	14	TRBV5-1	TRBJ2-4	TGCGCCAGCAGCCTATCCGGACAGGGAAACATTCAGTACTTC	CASSLSGQGNIQYF
.	.	14	TRBV10-2	TRBJ1-1	TGCGCCAGCAGTGAAACGGTGGTTCGGACTGAAGCTTTCTTT	CASSETVVRTEAFF
.	.	15	TRBV7-9	TRBJ2-7	TGTGCCAGCAGCTTAGAAAGGAGCGGTACCTACGAGCAGTACTTC	CASSLERSGTYEQYF
.	few	10	TRBV2	TRBJ1-2	TGTGCCAGCGTCCTAGAGGGCTACACCTTC	CASVLEGYTF
.	.	14	TRBV15	TRBJ2-7	TGTGCCACCAGCAGAGATGGGCTAGCCGAGGCGCAGTACTTC	CATSRDGLAEAQYF
.	.	13	TRBV9	TRBJ2-3	TGTGCCAGCAGCGTAGCAGTTCCCGATACGCAGTATTTT	CASSVAVPDTQYF
.	.	16	TRBV6-5	TRBJ2-2	TGTGCCAGCAGTTACTGGGCTAGCGTAGACACCGGGGAGCTGTTTTTT	CASSYWASVDTGELFF
.	.	16	TRBV11-2	TRBJ2-1	TGTGCCAGCAGCTCCCGAGCCGATAGCTCCTACAATGAGCAGTTCTTC	CASSSRADSSYNEQFF
TRBD1	.	15	TRBV19	TRBJ2-2	TGTGCCAGTAGTTCGAGACAGGGGAACACCGGGGAGCTGTTTTTT	CASSSRQGNTGELFF
TRBD2	.	15	TRBV4-1	TRBJ2-1	TGCGCCAGCAGCCTAATAGCGGGGGAGTACAATGAGCAGTTCTTC	CASSLIAGEYNEQFF
.	.	15	TRBV5-5	TRBJ2-7	TGTGCCAGCAGCTTTAGCTGGACAGCACATTACGAGCAGTACTTC	CASSFSWTAHYEQYF
.	.	12	TRBV9	TRBJ2-7	TGTGCCAGCAGCCAGGGGAGTAGCGAGCAGTACTTC	CASSQGSSEQYF
.	.	16	TRBV2	TRBJ2-7	TGTGCCAGCAGATCAAATCTAGCGTTCCGCTATGGGGAGCAGTACTTC	CASRSNLAFRYGEQYF
TRBD2	.	18	TRBV7-2	TRBJ2-7	TGTGCCAGCAGAGCAGGCACTAGCGGGCCTACTAGCTCCTACGAGCAGTACTTC	CASRAGTSGPTSSYEQYF
.	.	13	TRBV7-6	TRBJ2-3	TGTGCCAGCAGCTTAGGAGCGTCGGATACGCAGTATTTT	CASSLGASDTQYF
TRBD1	.	15	TRBV30	TRBJ1-5	TGTGCCTGGAGCGCTGGACAGGGGAAGATTTGGCCCCAGCATTTT	CAWSAGQGKIWPQHF
TRBD1	once	19	TRBV18	TRBJ1-6	TGTGCCAGCTCACCTCTCGGGGACAGGGGGCTTTCGAGTAATTCACCCCTCCACTTT	CASSPLGDRGLSSNSPLHF
TRBD1	.	14	TRBV10-3	TRBJ1-6	TGTGCCATCAGCGCCGGGACAGATAATTCACCCCTCCACTTT	CAISAGTDNSPLHF
.	.	15	TRBV6-1	TRBJ1-6	TGTGCCATGACTTCAGCAAGCTCCTATAATTCACCCCTCCACTTT	CAMTSASSYNSPLHF
.	few	16	TRBV14	TRBJ1-1	TGTGCCAGCAGCCAAGACTTCGGGGGTTTGTGGACTGAAGCTTTCTTT	CASSQDFGGLWTEAFF
TRBD1	.	15	TRBV6-5	TRBJ2-7	TGTGCCAGCAGTGTAAACACAGGGGGAGGTGGAGAGCAGTACTTC	CASSVNTGGGGEQYF
.	.	16	TRBV5-6	TRBJ1-4	TGTGCCAGCAGCTCGATCCGTACCGGGAGTCTTGAAAAACTGTTTTTT	CASSSIRTGSLEKLFF
.	.	17	TRBV21-1	TRBJ1-4	TGTGCCAGCAGCAAAGACCTCGCGGCAGTTAACGATGAAAAACTGTTTTTT	CASSKDLAAVNDEKLFF
.	.	13	TRBV27	TRBJ2-2	TGTGCCAGCAGAGCGGGCCCTAGGCGGGAGCTGTTTTTT	CASRAGPRRELFF